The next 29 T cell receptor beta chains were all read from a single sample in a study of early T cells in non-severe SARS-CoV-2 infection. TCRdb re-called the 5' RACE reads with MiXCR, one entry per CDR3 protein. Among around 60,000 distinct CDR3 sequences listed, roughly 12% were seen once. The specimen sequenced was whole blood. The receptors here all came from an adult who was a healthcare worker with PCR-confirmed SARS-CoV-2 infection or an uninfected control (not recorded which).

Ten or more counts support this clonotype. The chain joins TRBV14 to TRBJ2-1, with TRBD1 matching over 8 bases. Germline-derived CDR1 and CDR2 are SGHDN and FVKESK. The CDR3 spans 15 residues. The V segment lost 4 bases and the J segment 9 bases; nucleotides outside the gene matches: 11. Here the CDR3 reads CASSRSGGAFFEQFF. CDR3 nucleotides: TGTGCCAGCAGCCGATCAGGGGGCGCATTCTTTGAGCAGTTCTTC.

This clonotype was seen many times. Written as DNA, the CDR3 is TGTGCCAGCAGCTTAGCGGGGGGTCTTGACGAAAAACTGTTTTTT. This sequence encodes CASSLAGGLDEKLFF. The gene calls are TRBV7-6 and TRBJ1-4; maybe TRBD1 (5 bases). The CDR3 length is 15 residues. Germline CDR1 and CDR2: SGHVS and FNYEAQ. Trimming stripped 0 bases from V and 8 bases from J, with 13 bases between.

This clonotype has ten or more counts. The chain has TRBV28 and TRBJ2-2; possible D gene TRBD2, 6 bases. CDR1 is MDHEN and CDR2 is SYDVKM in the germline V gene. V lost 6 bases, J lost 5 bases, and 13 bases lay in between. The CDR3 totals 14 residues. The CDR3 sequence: CASRWDRGTGELFF. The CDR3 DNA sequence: TGTGCCAGCAGATGGGACCGGGGGACCGGGGAGCTGTTTTTT.

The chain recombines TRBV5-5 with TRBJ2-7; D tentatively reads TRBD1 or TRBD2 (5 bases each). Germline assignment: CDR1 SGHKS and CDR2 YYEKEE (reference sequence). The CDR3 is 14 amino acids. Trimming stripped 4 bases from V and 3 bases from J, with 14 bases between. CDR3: CASSELRGYYEQYF. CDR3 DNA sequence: TGTGCCAGCAGCGAGCTCCGGGGCTACTACGAGCAGTACTTC.

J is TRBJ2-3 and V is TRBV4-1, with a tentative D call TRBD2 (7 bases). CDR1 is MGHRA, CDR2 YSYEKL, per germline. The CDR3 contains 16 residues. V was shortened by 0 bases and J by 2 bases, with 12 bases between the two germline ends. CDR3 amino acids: CASSQDPGGLTDTQYF. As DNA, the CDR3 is TGCGCCAGCAGCCAAGATCCGGGGGGCCTCACAGATACGCAGTATTTT.

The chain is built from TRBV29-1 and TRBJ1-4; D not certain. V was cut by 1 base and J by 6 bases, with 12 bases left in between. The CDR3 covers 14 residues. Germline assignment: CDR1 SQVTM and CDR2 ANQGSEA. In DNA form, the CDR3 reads TGCAGCGTTGAAGGTACGGCAGGCCATGAAAAACTGTTTTTT. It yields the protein CSVEGTAGHEKLFF.

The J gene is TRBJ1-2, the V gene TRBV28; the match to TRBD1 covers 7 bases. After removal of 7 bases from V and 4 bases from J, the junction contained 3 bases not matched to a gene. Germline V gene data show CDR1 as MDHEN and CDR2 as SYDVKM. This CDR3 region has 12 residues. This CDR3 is CASTGGFYGYTF. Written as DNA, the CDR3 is TGTGCCAGCACAGGGGGTTTCTATGGCTACACCTTC.

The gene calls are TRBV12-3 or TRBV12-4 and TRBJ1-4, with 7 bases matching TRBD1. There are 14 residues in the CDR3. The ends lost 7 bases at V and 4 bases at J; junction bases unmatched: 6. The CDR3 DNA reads TGTGCCAGCACCATATACAGGGGTAATGAAAAACTGTTTTTT. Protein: CASTIYRGNEKLFF.

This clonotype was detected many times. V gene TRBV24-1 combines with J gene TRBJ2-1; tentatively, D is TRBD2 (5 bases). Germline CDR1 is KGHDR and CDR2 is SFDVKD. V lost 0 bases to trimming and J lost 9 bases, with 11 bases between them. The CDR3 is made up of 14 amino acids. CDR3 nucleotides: TGTGCCACCAGTGATTTGGGGCTAGCTGGTGAGCAGTTCTTC. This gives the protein CATSDLGLAGEQFF.

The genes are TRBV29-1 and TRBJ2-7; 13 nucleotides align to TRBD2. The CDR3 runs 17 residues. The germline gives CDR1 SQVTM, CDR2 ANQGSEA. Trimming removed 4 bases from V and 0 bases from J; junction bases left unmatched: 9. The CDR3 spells CSVAPLAGGFSSYEQYF. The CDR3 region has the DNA TGCAGCGTTGCACCACTAGCGGGAGGGTTTAGCTCCTACGAGCAGTACTTC.

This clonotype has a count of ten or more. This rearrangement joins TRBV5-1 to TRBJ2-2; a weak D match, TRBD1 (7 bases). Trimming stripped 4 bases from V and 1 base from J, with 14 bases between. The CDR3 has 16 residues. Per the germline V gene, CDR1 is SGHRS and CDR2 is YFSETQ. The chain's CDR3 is CASSLEGDRNTGELFF. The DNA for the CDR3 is TGCGCCAGCAGCCTGGAGGGGGACAGGAACACCGGGGAGCTGTTTTTT.

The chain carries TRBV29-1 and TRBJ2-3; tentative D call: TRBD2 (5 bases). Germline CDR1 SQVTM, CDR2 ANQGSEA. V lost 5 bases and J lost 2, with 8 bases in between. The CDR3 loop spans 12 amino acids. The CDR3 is CSVRRITDTQYF. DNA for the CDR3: TGCAGCGTTAGGAGGATCACAGATACGCAGTATTTT.

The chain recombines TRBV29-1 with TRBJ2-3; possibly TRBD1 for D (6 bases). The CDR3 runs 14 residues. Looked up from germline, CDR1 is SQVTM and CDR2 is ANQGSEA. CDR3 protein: CSVTQGPSTDTQYF. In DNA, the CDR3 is TGCAGTGTAACCCAGGGGCCCAGCACAGATACGCAGTATTTT.

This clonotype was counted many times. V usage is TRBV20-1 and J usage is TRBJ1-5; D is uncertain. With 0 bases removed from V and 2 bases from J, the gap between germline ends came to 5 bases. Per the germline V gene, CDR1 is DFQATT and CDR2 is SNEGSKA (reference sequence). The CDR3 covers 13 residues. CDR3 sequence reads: CSARERGNQPQHF. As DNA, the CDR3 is TGCAGTGCTAGAGAGAGGGGCAATCAGCCCCAGCATTTT.

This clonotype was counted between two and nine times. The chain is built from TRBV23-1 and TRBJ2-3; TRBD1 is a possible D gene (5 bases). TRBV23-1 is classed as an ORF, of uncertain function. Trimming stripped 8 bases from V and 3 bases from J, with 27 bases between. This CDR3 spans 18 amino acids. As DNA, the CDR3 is TGCGCCAGCGTCCACAACCCTGCGCGGACATTTAGGACAGATACGCAGTATTTT. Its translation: CASVHNPARTFRTDTQYF.

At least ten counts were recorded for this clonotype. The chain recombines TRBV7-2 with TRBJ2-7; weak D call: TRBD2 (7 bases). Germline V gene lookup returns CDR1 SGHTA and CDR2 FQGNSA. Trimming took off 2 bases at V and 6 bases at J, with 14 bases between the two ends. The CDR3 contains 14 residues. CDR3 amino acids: CASSLIGGAGEQYF. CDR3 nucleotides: TGTGCCAGCAGCTTAATTGGGGGGGCAGGCGAGCAGTACTTC.

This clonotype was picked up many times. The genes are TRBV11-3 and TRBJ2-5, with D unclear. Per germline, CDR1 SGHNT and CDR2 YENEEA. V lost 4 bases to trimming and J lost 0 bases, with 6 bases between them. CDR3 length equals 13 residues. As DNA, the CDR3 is TGTGCCAGCAGCTCCGCGTACCAAGAGACCCAGTACTTC. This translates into CASSSAYQETQYF.

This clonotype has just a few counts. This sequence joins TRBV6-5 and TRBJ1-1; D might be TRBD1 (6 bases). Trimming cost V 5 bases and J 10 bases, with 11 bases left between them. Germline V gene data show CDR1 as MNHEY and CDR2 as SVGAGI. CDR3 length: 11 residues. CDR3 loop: CASSRGQGAFF. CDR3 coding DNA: TGTGCCAGCAGTAGGGGACAAGGAGCTTTCTTT.

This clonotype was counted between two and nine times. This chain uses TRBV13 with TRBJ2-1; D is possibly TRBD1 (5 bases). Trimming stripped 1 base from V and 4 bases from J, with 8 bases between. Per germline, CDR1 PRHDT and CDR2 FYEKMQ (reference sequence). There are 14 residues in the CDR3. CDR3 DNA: TGTGCCAGCAGCTTAGCAGGGAAATACAATGAGCAGTTCTTC. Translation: CASSLAGKYNEQFF.

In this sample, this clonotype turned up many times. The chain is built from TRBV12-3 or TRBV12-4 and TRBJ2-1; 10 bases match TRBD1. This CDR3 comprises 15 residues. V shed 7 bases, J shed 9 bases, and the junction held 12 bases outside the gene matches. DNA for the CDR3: TGTGCCAGCACCAGGACAGGGGGTCTCGTAGGTGAGCAGTTCTTC. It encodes CASTRTGGLVGEQFF.

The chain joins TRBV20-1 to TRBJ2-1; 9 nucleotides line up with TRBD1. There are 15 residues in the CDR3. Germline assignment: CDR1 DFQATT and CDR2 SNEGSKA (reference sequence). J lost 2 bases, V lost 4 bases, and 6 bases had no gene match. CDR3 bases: TGCAGTGCTACTTACAGGGGGCTTGCCTACAATGAGCAGTTCTTC. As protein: CSATYRGLAYNEQFF.

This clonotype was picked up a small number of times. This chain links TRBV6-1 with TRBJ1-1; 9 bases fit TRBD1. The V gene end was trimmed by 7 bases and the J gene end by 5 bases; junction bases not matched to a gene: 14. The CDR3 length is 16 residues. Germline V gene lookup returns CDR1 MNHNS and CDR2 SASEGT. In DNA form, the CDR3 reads TGTGCCAGCACCTTACAGGGGGCGAGGGGGGAAACTGAAGCTTTCTTT. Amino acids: CASTLQGARGETEAFF.

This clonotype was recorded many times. The CDR3 DNA reads as TGCGCCAGCAGCCAAGGGGCAGGGGGAACTTACGAGCAGTACTTC. Its protein product is CASSQGAGGTYEQYF. The chain uses TRBV4-1 and TRBJ2-7, with 7 bases aligning to TRBD1. Trimming took 1 base from V and 4 from J; bases not matched to a gene: 7. This CDR3 comprises 15 residues. Per the germline V gene, CDR1 is MGHRA and CDR2 is YSYEKL.

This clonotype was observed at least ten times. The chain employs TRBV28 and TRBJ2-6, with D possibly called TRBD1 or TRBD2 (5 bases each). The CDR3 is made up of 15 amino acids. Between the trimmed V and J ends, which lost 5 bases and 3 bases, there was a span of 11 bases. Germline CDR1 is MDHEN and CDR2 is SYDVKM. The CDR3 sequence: CASSNTRGGANVLTF. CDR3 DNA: TGTGCCAGCAGTAACACGAGGGGTGGGGCCAACGTCCTGACTTTC.

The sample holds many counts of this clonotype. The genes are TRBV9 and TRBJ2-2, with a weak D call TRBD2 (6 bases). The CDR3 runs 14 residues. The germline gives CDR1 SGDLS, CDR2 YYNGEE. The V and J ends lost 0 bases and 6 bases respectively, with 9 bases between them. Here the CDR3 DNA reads TGTGCCAGCAGCGTAGAGTGGAGGGCCGGGGAGCTGTTTTTT. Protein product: CASSVEWRAGELFF. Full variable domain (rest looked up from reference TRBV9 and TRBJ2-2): DSGVTQTPKHLITATGQRVTLRCSPRSGDLSVYWYQQSLDQGLQFLIQYYNGEERAKGNILERFSAQQFPDLHSELNLSSLELGDSALYFCASSVEWRAGELFFGEGSRLTVL.

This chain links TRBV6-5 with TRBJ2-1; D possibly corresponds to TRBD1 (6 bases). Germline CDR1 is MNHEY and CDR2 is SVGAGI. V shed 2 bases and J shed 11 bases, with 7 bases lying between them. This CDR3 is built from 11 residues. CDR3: CASSYGTKQFF. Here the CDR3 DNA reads TGTGCCAGCAGTTACGGGACAAAGCAGTTCTTC.

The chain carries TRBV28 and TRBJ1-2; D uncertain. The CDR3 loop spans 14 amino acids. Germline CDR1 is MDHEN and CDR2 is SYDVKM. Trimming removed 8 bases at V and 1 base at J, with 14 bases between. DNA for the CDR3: TGTGCCAGCCGGACGGGTCGGATTAACTATGGCTACACCTTC. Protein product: CASRTGRINYGYTF.

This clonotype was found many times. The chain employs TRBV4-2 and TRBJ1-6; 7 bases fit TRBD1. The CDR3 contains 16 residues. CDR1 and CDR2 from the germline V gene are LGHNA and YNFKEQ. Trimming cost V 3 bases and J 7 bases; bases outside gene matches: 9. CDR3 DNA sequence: TGTGCCAGCAGCCAGGAGGCCGGGACAGAGAATTCACCCCTCCACTTT. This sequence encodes CASSQEAGTENSPLHF.

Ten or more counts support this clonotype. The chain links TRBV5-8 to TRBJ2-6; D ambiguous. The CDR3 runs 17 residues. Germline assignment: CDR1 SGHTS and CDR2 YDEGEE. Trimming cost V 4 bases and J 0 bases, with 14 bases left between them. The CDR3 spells CASSRIRAFSGANVLTF. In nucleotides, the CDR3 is TGTGCCAGCAGCCGGATCCGGGCGTTCTCTGGGGCCAACGTCCTGACTTTC.